These T cell receptor beta chains were read from a single sample in a study of blood T cell repertoires in COVID-19. Sequenced by immunoSEQ multiplex PCR; TCRdb stores in-frame clones only, minus some. Among 150,000 to 200,000 clones listed, around 90% were seen once. The material sequenced was peripheral blood. The receptors stem from a man aged 35 to 55 with active or convalescent COVID-19. CDR3s include the opening cysteine and the closing phenylalanine or tryptophan. A D gene is named only where the DNA matches it firmly. Part of the rows lack a size; the others show once, few, many or a class for expanded clones.

J gene | clone size | D gene | V gene | CDR3 DNA | CDR3 protein
TRBJ2-5 | NA | NA | TRBV11-2 | TGTGCCAGCAGCTTAGGGGGGCTGGGGTCGCCGCAAGAGACCCAGTACTTC | CASSLGGLGSPQETQYF
TRBJ1-1 | few | NA | TRBV6-2/TRBV6-3 | TGTGCCAGCAGTTACGTGGCGGAAGCCTATTTCTTT | CASSYVAEAYFF
TRBJ1-5 | NA | TRBD1 | TRBV5-1 | TGCGCCAGCAGCTTGATGGGACAGCTTAATCAGCCCCAGCATTTT | CASSLMGQLNQPQHF
TRBJ1-1 | NA | TRBD1 | TRBV11-2 | TGTGCCAGCAGCTCGACAGGGTTGGGGAACACTGAAGCTTTCTTT | CASSSTGLGNTEAFF
TRBJ2-7 | NA | NA | TRBV6-7 | TGTGCCAGCAGTTGCGCCTCCTACGAGCAGTACTTC | CASSCASYEQYF
TRBJ2-5 | NA | NA | TRBV12-5 | TGTGCTAGCCGGGGATCCCAAGAGACCCAGTACTTC | CASRGSQETQYF
TRBJ1-1 | NA | NA | TRBV6-5 | TGTGCCAGCAACCGGGGGGTCTGGACTGAAGCTTTCTTT | CASNRGVWTEAFF
TRBJ1-2 | NA | NA | TRBV27 | TGTGCCAGCAGCCCCTATAACTATGGCTACACCTTC | CASSPYNYGYTF
TRBJ1-6 | once | NA | TRBV19 | TGTGCCAGTAACATCAGGGGCACCGATTCACCCCTCCACTTT | CASNIRGTDSPLHF
TRBJ2-1 | NA | NA | TRBV3-1/TRBV3-2 | TGTGCCAGCAGCCAAGTGATGATTAATAGTGAGCAGTTCTTC | CASSQVMINSEQFF
TRBJ1-1 | NA | NA | TRBV30 | TGTGCCTGGAGTGGTCGCGACAGGAGCAACACTGAAGCTTTCTTT | CAWSGRDRSNTEAFF
TRBJ2-2 | NA | TRBD2 | TRBV4-2 | TGTGCCAGCAGCCACGGGACTAGCGGAAACACCGGGGAGCTGTTTTTT | CASSHGTSGNTGELFF
TRBJ1-4 | few | TRBD1 | TRBV15 | TGTGCCACCAGCAGAGGAATTAGGGACAGGGGGGAAAAACTGTTTTTT | CATSRGIRDRGEKLFF
TRBJ2-7 | NA | NA | TRBV28 | TGTGCCAGCAGTTTAGGCAGGGCCGGTCGGCCCTACTCCTACGAGCAGTACTTC | CASSLGRAGRPYSYEQYF
TRBJ1-1 | few | NA | TRBV12-3/TRBV12-4 | TGTGCCAGCAGTCCGAGACAGAACACTGAAGCTTTCTTT | CASSPRQNTEAFF
TRBJ2-5 | NA | TRBD2 | TRBV6-6 | TGTGCCAGCACGACTAGCGGGGGGGCGGGAAAGACCCAGTACTTC | CASTTSGGAGKTQYF
TRBJ2-2 | NA | NA | TRBV23-1 | TGCGCCAGCAGTCAACCCTCGACAGGAATGAACACCGGGGAGCTGTTTTTT | CASSQPSTGMNTGELFF
TRBJ2-7 | NA | TRBD1 | TRBV7-9 | TGTGCCAGCAGCCGGGGGGGACAGGGGGCACCCGAGCAGTACTTC | CASSRGGQGAPEQYF
TRBJ2-7 | NA | NA | TRBV19 | TGTGCCAGTTCCCCGGGACTTCCCTACGAGCAGTACTTC | CASSPGLPYEQYF
TRBJ2-3 | NA | TRBD2 | TRBV5-6 | TGTGCCAGCAGCTTTGCTAGCGGGGGAACGCAGTATTTT | CASSFASGGTQYF
TRBJ1-1 | NA | NA | TRBV30 | TGTGCCTGGAGGTGGGGAGGGACTGAAGCTTTCTTT | CAWRWGGTEAFF
TRBJ2-1 | NA | TRBD2 | TRBV7-8 | TGTGCCAGCAGCTTAGAGTCCAGCGGGGCCCGGGGGGAGCAGTTCTTC | CASSLESSGARGEQFF
TRBJ1-6 | few | NA | TRBV5-1 | TGCGCCAGCATCCCCCTCGGACAGCGTAATTCACCCCTCCACTTT | CASIPLGQRNSPLHF
TRBJ2-3 | NA | NA | TRBV14 | TGTGCCAGCAGCGGCCGACTACCCACAACAGATACGCAGTATTTT | CASSGRLPTTDTQYF
TRBJ1-2 | NA | NA | TRBV7-9 | TGTGCCAGCAGCTCCTTAGGCGGGCCCTATGGCTACACCTTC | CASSSLGGPYGYTF
TRBJ2-1 | NA | TRBD2 | TRBV18 | TGTGCCAGCTCACTTTACGGGGGCCAGGGACTAGCTGGCGCCTACAATGAGCAGTTCTTC | CASSLYGGQGLAGAYNEQFF
TRBJ2-7 | NA | NA | TRBV9 | TGTGCCAGCAGCGTAGGACAGGCGACCTCCTACGAGCAGTACTTC | CASSVGQATSYEQYF
TRBJ1-2 | NA | NA | TRBV19 | TGTGCCAGTAGTTGGGCCTTAGATGGCTACACCTTC | CASSWALDGYTF
TRBJ2-1 | few | TRBD1 | TRBV5-1 | TGCGCCAGCAGCACCCAATCGGGCAGGGGGAATGAGCAGTTCTTC | CASSTQSGRGNEQFF
TRBJ1-4 | few | TRBD1 | TRBV28 | TGTGCCAGCAGTTTAAGGGACAGTATCCCGCAGGAAAAACTGTTTTTT | CASSLRDSIPQEKLFF
TRBJ2-5 | NA | TRBD2 | TRBV7-3 | TGTGCCAGCAGCCCAGGGACTAGCGGGGTCGGCGAGACCCAGTACTTC | CASSPGTSGVGETQYF
TRBJ1-1 | NA | NA | TRBV9 | TGTGCCAGCAGCCCTCTGGGGGGTGAAGCTTTCTTT | CASSPLGGEAFF
TRBJ2-2 | NA | TRBD1 | TRBV7-6 | TGTGCCAGCAGCCTAGGGACAGCTTCCCTGAACACCGGGGAGCTGTTTTTT | CASSLGTASLNTGELFF
TRBJ1-2 | NA | NA | TRBV25-1 | TGTGCCAGCAGTGAATCAGGGGTAGGTGGCTACACCTTC | CASSESGVGGYTF
TRBJ2-1 | NA | NA | TRBV4-2 | TGTGCCAGCAGCCAAGATCGGGGAGCCTACAATGAGCAGTTCTTC | CASSQDRGAYNEQFF
TRBJ1-2 | NA | NA | TRBV13 | TGTGCCAGCAGCACCCAATGGGGGGGCGGGGGCTACACCTTC | CASSTQWGGGGYTF
TRBJ1-2 | few | TRBD1 | TRBV7-8 | TGTGCCAGCAGCATTTTGACCTTAGGACAGGGAGGGAATGGCTACACCTTC | CASSILTLGQGGNGYTF
TRBJ1-6 | once | NA | TRBV2 | TGTGCCAGCAGCCGAACTGGTCGAAATTCACCCCTCCACTTT | CASSRTGRNSPLHF
TRBJ1-1 | NA | NA | TRBV10-3 | TGTGCCGCGAGGACAGACATTTCGAACACTGAAGCTTTCTTT | CAARTDISNTEAFF
TRBJ2-6 | NA | NA | TRBV27 | TGTGCCAGCAGTTATGACTTCCGTGCCACTGGGGCCAACGTCCTGACTTTC | CASSYDFRATGANVLTF
TRBJ1-5 | few | NA | TRBV28 | TGTGCCAGCAGTTTATTCGGGTTAGCTAATCAGCCCCAGCATTTT | CASSLFGLANQPQHF
TRBJ1-2 | NA | TRBD1 | TRBV28 | TGTGCCAGCAGTTTTCGGACAGGGCGGAACACCTTC | CASSFRTGRNTF
TRBJ2-2 | NA | TRBD2 | TRBV5-1 | TGCGCCAGCAGCACCCAGGGACTAGCGAACACCGGGGAGCTGTTTTTT | CASSTQGLANTGELFF
TRBJ2-1 | NA | TRBD1 | TRBV9 | TGTGCCAGCAGCTACCCGGGGACAGCCTACAATGAGCAGTTCTTC | CASSYPGTAYNEQFF
TRBJ2-7 | NA | NA | TRBV6-2/TRBV6-3 | TGTGCCAGCAGCTCCCTCAAACTCAGGGTCTCCGAGCAGTACTTC | CASSSLKLRVSEQYF
TRBJ1-1 | NA | NA | TRBV18 | TGTGCCAGCTCACCCCTGGAGGGAGCCACTGAAGCTTTCTTT | CASSPLEGATEAFF
TRBJ2-3 | NA | TRBD2 | TRBV5-1 | TGCGCCAGCAGCTTCGGCGGGGGAGCAGATACGCAGTATTTT | CASSFGGGADTQYF
TRBJ1-5 | NA | TRBD1 | TRBV19 | TGTGCCAGTAGTATCAGGGACAGCAAAAATCAGCCCCAGCATTTT | CASSIRDSKNQPQHF
TRBJ2-5 | NA | NA | TRBV5-5 | TGTGCCAGCAGCTTGAATCCAGGGCCCTTCCAAGAGACCCAGTACTTC | CASSLNPGPFQETQYF
TRBJ2-2 | NA | TRBD2 | TRBV30 | TGTGCCTGGAGTGTAGGTGTGCGGGGGGGCTATACCGGGGAGCTGTTTTTT | CAWSVGVRGGYTGELFF
TRBJ2-2 | few | TRBD2 | TRBV19 | TGTGCCAGTAGTATTCGGGCAAGCGGGAGCACCGGGGAGCTGTTTTTT | CASSIRASGSTGELFF